The 8 T cell receptor beta chains in this list originate from one sample, sequenced in a study of T cell changes during pregnancy in multiple sclerosis. Here immunoSEQ multiplex PCR was the method, and the copy in TCRdb shows in-frame clones only, minus some. This sample yields some 70,000 clones, of which around nine tenths are seen a single time; 0.29% belongs to the top ten. The sequencing here drew on CD4+ T cells from peripheral blood mononuclear cells, taken in the third trimester of pregnancy. These receptors were taken from a female donor in good health, enrolled as a control in a pregnancy study.

The rearrangement joins TRBV4-2 to TRBJ1-1; a weak D match, TRBD1 (5 bases). Trimming removed 1 base from V and 1 base from J, with 7 bases in between. CDR1 is LGHNA, CDR2 YNFKEQ, per germline. The CDR3 totals 14 residues. The CDR3: CASSQGRANTEAFF. CDR3 in DNA: TGTGCCAGCAGCCAAGGCAGGGCGAACACTGAAGCTTTCTTT.

The rearrangement uses TRBV7-9 and TRBJ1-4; 10 bases agree with TRBD1. The CDR3 is made up of 15 amino acids. Germline assignment: CDR1 SEHNR and CDR2 FQNEAQ (reference sequence). With 5 bases clipped from V and 7 bases from J, the junction kept 7 bases outside the gene matches. As DNA, the CDR3 is TGTGCCAGCAGCCCGGGACAGGGGAACGGTGAAAAACTGTTTTTT. Translating gives CASSPGQGNGEKLFF.

The V gene is TRBV5-6, the J gene TRBJ1-4, with TRBD1 as a possible D gene (6 bases). Germline values: CDR1 SGHDT, CDR2 YYEEEE. This CDR3 comprises 12 residues. V was cut by 3 bases and J by 9 bases, with 9 bases left in between. The CDR3 is CASSSGGQKLFF. CDR3 coding DNA: TGTGCCAGCAGCTCGGGGGGCCAAAAACTGTTTTTT.

This sequence joins TRBV29-1 and TRBJ1-1, with D maybe TRBD1 (6 bases). V lost 5 bases and J lost 4, with 20 bases in between. CDR3 length: 15 residues. Per germline, CDR1 SQVTM and CDR2 ANQGSEA. The CDR3 nucleotides read TGCAGCGTTCCGACAGGCCCCCGGGGGGCCACTGAAGCTTTCTTT. Encoded protein: CSVPTGPRGATEAFF.

The rearrangement uses TRBV6-1 and TRBJ2-7; D remains unclear. The V and J ends lost 0 bases and 7 bases respectively, with 10 bases between them. The CDR3 loop spans 13 amino acids. Germline CDR1 reads MNHNS; CDR2 reads SASEGT. The CDR3 region is CASSEAGLTEQYF. Written as DNA, the CDR3 is TGTGCCAGCAGTGAAGCTGGGCTCACGGAGCAGTACTTC.

The chain combines TRBV29-1 with TRBJ1-1; 7 positions match TRBD1. The CDR3 is 13 residues long. CDR1 and CDR2 (germline): SQVTM, ANQGSEA. V was pared by 7 bases and J by 0 bases, with 5 bases of the junction left unmatched. The CDR3 region has the DNA TGCAGCGCTGGGGACAGAATGAACACTGAAGCTTTCTTT. This translates into CSAGDRMNTEAFF.

V gene TRBV29-1 combines with J gene TRBJ2-6; no clear D. V was shortened by 6 bases and J by 2 bases, with 8 bases between the two germline ends. CDR3 length: 13 residues. Germline CDR1 is SQVTM and CDR2 is ANQGSEA. CDR3 sequence (DNA): TGCAGCGTCGTGAGGACTGGGGCCAACGTCCTGACTTTC. Translating it yields CSVVRTGANVLTF.

The rearrangement joins TRBV19 to TRBJ1-4; a possible D gene is TRBD1 (5 bases). Germline lookup yields CDR1 LNHDA and CDR2 SQIVND (reference sequence). Trimming took 3 bases from V and 0 from J, leaving 23 bases between them. The CDR3 covers 20 residues. The CDR3 DNA reads as TGTGCCAGTAGTATTTCAGCTCGGAGGGGCTACGTCGCAACTAATGAAAAACTGTTTTTT. It codes for CASSISARRGYVATNEKLFF.